The T cell receptor (beta chain) described here comes from a study of monozygotic twins with inflammatory bowel disease. Broader study findings: Separate T cell subtypes could not be resolved from one another.

Of note for this clonotype: The antigen is unknown.

TCRdb re-analyzed the 5' RACE reads; it lists each CDR3 protein once, without DNA. The sample table sets out 150,000 to 200,000 distinct CDR3 sequences. This CDR3 contains 17 residues. This receptor was taken from a human donor with ulcerative colitis or Crohn's disease, or a healthy co-twin of an affected twin (not recorded which). The rearrangement joins TRBV12-3 or TRBV12-4 to TRBJ1-5; the TCRdb call, TRBD1, lacks DNA for checking. Sequenced sample: blood. The CDR3 here is CASSLWGGGYSNQPQHF.